The source of this T cell receptor beta chain is a study of graft-versus-host responses after intestinal transplantation (dated by TCRdb to the early 2020s). For context, the study as a whole: Recipients received multivisceral, liver-intestinal, or isolated intestinal transplants. All recipients received anti-thymocyte globulin induction followed by maintenance tacrolimus and steroids for around three years. After intestinal transplantation, graft-versus-host and host-versus-graft alloreactive T cell clones were followed in the graft, circulation and bone marrow using bulk TCR-beta CDR3 sequencing. To identify alloreactive clones, pre-transplant mixed lymphocyte reaction products were sequenced and then compared with unstimulated pre-transplant donor and recipient T cells. A cohort of around 25 intestinal transplant recipients, including one retransplant, was enrolled, and a few patients lacking pretransplant specimens were excluded. Donor T cell macrochimerism was defined as a peak of at least 4% donor T cells among recipient peripheral blood mononuclear cells. Rather than going through the commercial service, samples from three later patients were sequenced in-house on an Illumina MiSeq and processed with MiXCR. Broad study findings and their caveats: GvH clones were detected in recipient bone marrow, and some of these GvH clones were observed earlier in ileal mucosa or blood, consistent with an intestinal mucosal origin. Peak levels of circulating GvH clones were associated with declines in HvG clones early after transplant. Patients with donor T cell macrochimerism had high GvH to HvG T cell clonal ratios in their allografts. The conclusions were limited by the relatively low number and heterogeneity of the intestinal transplant patients.

The library relied on the immunoSEQ multiplex PCR assay. For most patients, genomic DNA was isolated with the Qiagen DNeasy Blood and Tissue Kit and shipped frozen to Adaptive Biotechnologies for TCR sequencing. For most patients, genomic DNA was subjected to high-throughput TCR-beta CDR3 sequencing by Adaptive Biotechnologies. Regarding the original processing steps: TCR sequencing data were retrieved from Adaptive's ImmunoSEQ software for roughly 17 patients, whereas three other patients were processed with MiXCR and VDJtools. CD4 versus CD8 sorting errors were corrected by removing sequences found in both subsets at a frequency ratio below 5:1. Because the origin of CDR3 nucleotide sequences shared between donor and recipient could not be assigned, those sequences were removed. To be classed as alloreactive, a clone needed at least 2-fold expansion over unstimulated cells and a minimum CFSE-low frequency of 0.002% (template counts) or 0.001% (read counts). Mappable clones were those detected in sequenced pre-transplant spleen, lymph node, or MLR CFSE-low populations of the donor or recipient. The cumulative frequency of alloreactive clones was calculated as a percentage of all sequences, weighted by copy number. TCRdb mirrors the immuneACCESS table, restricted to in-frame sequences. Some clones are absent from its copies; in checked studies, under half trace to an unresolved V gene, and the reason for the others is unknown. V and J calls and clone size are as listed in that table; D and trimming were resolved from the DNA. The sample table lists 3,700 or so clones, under 25% of them with a count of one. Around 5.5% of the sample lies in the top ten.

Comments on this clone: No base-level quality is on record; no much larger clone is a single base apart.

Per the publication, the time point label means: cells obtained before transplantation from donor or recipient. In mixed lymphocyte reactions, around 200,000 CFSE-labeled pre-transplant responders were plated with around 200,000 irradiated violet-dye-labeled stimulators and cultured for 5 to 6 days. After the mixed lymphocyte reaction, proliferating CD3+CD4+CFSE-low and CD3+CD8+CFSE-low responder cells were FACS-sorted on a BD Influx sorter. This TCR was sampled from a human patient who was an organ donor for intestinal transplantation. This specimen consisted of alloreactive CD4+ T cells from a mixed lymphocyte reaction culture, obtained before transplantation. The cell subset or site label here, explained by the study, means: CFSE-low proliferating T cells sorted from approximately 6-day pre-transplant mixed lymphocyte reaction (GvH or HvG direction).

The DNA sequence is TGTGCCGGACAAGGACGGAACCAAGAGACCCAGTACTTC. Protein translation: CAGQGRNQETQYF. The chain couples TRBV6-1 to TRBJ2-5; the D segment could be TRBD1, given 5 matching bases. From the cysteine up to the phenylalanine, the CDR3 has a length of 13 residues. The retained sequence is limited to the CDR3, 39 bases, with the frame set at the first base. V is reduced by 11 bases and J by 0 bases, leaving a spacing of 13 bases between them. CDR1 and CDR2 are read off the germline V gene as MNHNS and SASEGT.